This note documents a single T cell receptor (beta chain) sequence. The data originate from a study of blood T cell repertoires in COVID-19. The overall study: The United States, Italy and Spain were the sources of the acute and convalescent COVID-19 samples.

Those who participated ranged in age from about 18 to 95 years and resided in 24 US areas. Profiling relied on immunoSEQ multiplex PCR, and the TCRdb table lists in-frame clones only, not all of them. The data contain more than 200,000 clones, 87% of them singletons. Germline V gives CDR1 SGHAT, CDR2 FQNNGV. The V and J ends lost 5 bases and 4 bases, in that order; junction bases with no gene match: 11. CDR3 length: 16 amino acids. Sample: PBMCs or T cells enriched from blood (not recorded which). The receptor was isolated from a man aged 30 to 45 in a cohort exposed to, infected with or recovered from COVID-19 (not recorded which). The chain carries TRBV11-2 and TRBJ1-3, with 7 positions matching TRBD1. CDR3 nucleotide sequence: TGTGCCAGCAGCCCAAACTCGACAGGGACAGGAAACACCATATATTTT. This sequence encodes CASSPNSTGTGNTIYF.